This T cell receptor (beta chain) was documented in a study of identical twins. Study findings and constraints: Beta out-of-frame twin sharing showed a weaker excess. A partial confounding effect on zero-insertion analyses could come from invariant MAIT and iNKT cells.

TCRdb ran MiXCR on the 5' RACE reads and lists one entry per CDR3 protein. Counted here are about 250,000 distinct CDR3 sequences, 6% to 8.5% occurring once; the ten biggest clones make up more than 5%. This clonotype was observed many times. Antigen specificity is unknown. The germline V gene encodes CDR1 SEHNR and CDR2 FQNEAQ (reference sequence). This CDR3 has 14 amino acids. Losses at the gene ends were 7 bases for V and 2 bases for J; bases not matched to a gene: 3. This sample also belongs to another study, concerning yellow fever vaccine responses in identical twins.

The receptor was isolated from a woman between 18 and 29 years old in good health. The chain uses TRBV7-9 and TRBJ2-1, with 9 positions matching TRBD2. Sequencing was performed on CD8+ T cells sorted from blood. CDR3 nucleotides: TGTGCCAGCATAGCGGGAGCCGCCTACAATGAGCAGTTCTTC. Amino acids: CASIAGAAYNEQFF.